This TCR beta chain was sequenced during a study of T cells in Graves' hyperthyroidism and ophthalmopathy. General study points: From stable hyperthyroidism, ophthalmopathy was separated by a 13 V-J model.

Details on this clonotype: The antigen remains unidentified. Compared with germline, one end of the junction differs, possibly owing to a read error.

Amplified regions were TCR beta CDR3 sequences from RNA transcripts. HTBI primers were employed in a first-round RT-PCR of the TCR CDR3. One entry per CDR3 protein results from TCRdb running MiXCR on the multiplex PCR reads. The table records 300,000 to 400,000 distinct CDR3 sequences, 20% to 25% of them present only once. The sample consisted of blood. This sequence was found in a woman aged 50 to 65 with Graves' hyperthyroidism.

Written as DNA, the CDR3 is TGTGCCGGCAGCTCTGACAGACAGGCCTACGAGCAGTACTTC. Translated, it gives CAGSSDRQAYEQYF. The rearrangement uses TRBV7-9 and TRBJ2-7; D is possibly TRBD1 (6 bases). The CDR3 is 14 amino acids. The germline V gene encodes CDR1 SEHNR and CDR2 FQNEAQ (reference sequence).